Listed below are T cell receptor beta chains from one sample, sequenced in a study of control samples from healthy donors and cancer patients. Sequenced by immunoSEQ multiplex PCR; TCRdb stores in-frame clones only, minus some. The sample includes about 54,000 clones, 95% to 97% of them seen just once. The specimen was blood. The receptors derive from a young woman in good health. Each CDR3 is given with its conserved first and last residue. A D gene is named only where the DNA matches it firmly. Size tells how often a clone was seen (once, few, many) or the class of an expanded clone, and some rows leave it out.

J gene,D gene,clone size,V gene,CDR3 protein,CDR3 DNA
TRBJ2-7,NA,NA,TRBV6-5,CASNTMWSDEQYF,TGTGCCAGCAACACTATGTGGTCGGACGAGCAGTACTTC
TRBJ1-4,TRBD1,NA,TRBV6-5,CASSSGTGTTKLFF,TGTGCCAGCAGTTCTGGGACAGGGACGACGAAACTGTTTTTT
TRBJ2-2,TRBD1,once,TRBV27,CASTLAGTGVFTGELFF,TGTGCCAGCACCCTGGCCGGGACAGGGGTTTTCACCGGGGAGCTGTTTTTT
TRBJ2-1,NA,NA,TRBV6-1,CASSGVGGGQVYNEQFF,TGTGCCAGCAGTGGGGTTGGAGGAGGGCAGGTTTACAATGAGCAGTTCTTC
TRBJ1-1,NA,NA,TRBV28,CASTQGGASNTEAFF,TGTGCCAGCACTCAAGGGGGGGCCTCGAACACTGAAGCTTTCTTT
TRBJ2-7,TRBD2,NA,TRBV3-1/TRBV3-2,CASSQVGSGRAHYEQYF,TGTGCCAGCAGCCAAGTGGGTAGCGGGAGGGCCCATTACGAGCAGTACTTC
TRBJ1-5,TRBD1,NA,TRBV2,CASRRQGGSNQPQHF,TGTGCCAGCAGGAGACAGGGTGGCAGCAATCAGCCCCAGCATTTT
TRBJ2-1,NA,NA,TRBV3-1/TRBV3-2,CASSQVEYNEQFF,TGTGCCAGCAGCCAAGTGGAATACAATGAGCAGTTCTTC
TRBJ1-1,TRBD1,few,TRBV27,CASSLSRGLRTEAFF,TGTGCCAGCAGTTTATCTAGGGGGCTACGAACTGAAGCTTTCTTT
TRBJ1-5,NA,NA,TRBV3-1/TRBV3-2,CASSDNNQPQHF,TGTGCCAGCAGCGACAACAATCAGCCCCAGCATTTT
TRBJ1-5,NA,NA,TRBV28,CASSTTDRPGGQPQHF,TGTGCCAGCAGCACTACCGACAGGCCGGGGGGTCAGCCCCAGCATTTT
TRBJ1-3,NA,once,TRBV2,CASSGGGGMPGNTIYF,TGTGCCAGCAGTGGGGGAGGGGGAATGCCTGGAAACACCATATATTTT
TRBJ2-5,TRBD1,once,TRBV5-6,CASSPDGQGEETQYF,TGTGCCAGCAGCCCGGATGGACAGGGGGAGGAGACCCAGTACTTC
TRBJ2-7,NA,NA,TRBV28,CASSPRRTVYEQYF,TGTGCCAGCAGCCCGCGTCGGACAGTCTACGAGCAGTACTTC
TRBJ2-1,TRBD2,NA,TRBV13,CASSSPRLAADEQFF,TGTGCCAGCAGTTCGCCTAGACTAGCCGCGGATGAGCAGTTCTTC
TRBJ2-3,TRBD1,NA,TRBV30,CAWSPGQGADTQYF,TGTGCCTGGAGCCCGGGACAGGGAGCAGATACGCAGTATTTT
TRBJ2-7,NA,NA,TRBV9,CASSADRTAPYEQYF,TGTGCCAGCAGCGCAGACAGAACGGCCCCCTACGAGCAGTACTTC
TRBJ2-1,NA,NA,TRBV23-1,CASSQGQEGSYNEQFF,TGCGCCAGCAGTCAGGGTCAGGAGGGTTCCTACAATGAGCAGTTCTTC
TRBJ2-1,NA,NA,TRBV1,CTSSRPRQRGRFF,TGCACCAGCAGCCGGCCGCGCCAGAGAGGTCGGTTCTTC
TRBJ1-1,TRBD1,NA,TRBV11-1,CASSAGTGGTEAFF,TGTGCCAGCAGCGCAGGGACAGGGGGCACTGAAGCTTTCTTT
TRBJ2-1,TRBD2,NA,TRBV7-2,CASSLALAGGSLGNEQFF,TGTGCCAGCAGCTTAGCTTTAGCGGGGGGTTCTCTGGGCAATGAGCAGTTCTTC
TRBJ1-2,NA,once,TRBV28,CATGTSYGYTF,TGTGCCACCGGGACTTCATATGGCTACACCTTC
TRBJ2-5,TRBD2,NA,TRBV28,CASSPRVAGNQETQYF,TGTGCCAGCAGTCCCCGGGTAGCGGGGAATCAAGAGACCCAGTACTTC
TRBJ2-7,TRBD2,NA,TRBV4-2,CASSQDLGLAGVVYEQYF,TGTGCCAGCAGCCAAGATCTGGGACTAGCGGGAGTAGTTTACGAGCAGTACTTC
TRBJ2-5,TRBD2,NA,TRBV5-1,CASRPLAGVETQYF,TGCGCCAGCCGGCCCTTAGCGGGAGTTGAGACCCAGTACTTC